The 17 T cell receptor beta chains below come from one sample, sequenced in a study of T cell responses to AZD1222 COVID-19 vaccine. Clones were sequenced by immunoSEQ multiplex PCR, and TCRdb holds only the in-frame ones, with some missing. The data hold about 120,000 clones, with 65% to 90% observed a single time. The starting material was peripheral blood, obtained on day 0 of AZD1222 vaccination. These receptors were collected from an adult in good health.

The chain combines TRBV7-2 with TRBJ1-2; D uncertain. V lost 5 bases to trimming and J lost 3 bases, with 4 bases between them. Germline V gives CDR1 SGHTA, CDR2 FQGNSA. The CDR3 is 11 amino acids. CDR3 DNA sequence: TGTGCCAGCAGCCCATACTATGGCTACACCTTC. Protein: CASSPYYGYTF.

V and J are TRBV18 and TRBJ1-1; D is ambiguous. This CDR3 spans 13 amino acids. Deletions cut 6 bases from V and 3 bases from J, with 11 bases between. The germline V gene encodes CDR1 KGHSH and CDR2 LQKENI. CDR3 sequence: CASSGTADTEAFF. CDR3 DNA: TGTGCCAGCTCGGGTACGGCGGACACTGAAGCTTTCTTT. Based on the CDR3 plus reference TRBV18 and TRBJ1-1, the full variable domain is NAGVMQNPRHLVRRRGQEARLRCSPMKGHSHVYWYRQLPEEGLKFMVYLQKENIIDESGMPKERFSAEFPKEGPSILRIQQVVRGDSAAYFCASSGTADTEAFFGQGTRLTVV.

Written as DNA, the CDR3 is TGCGCCAGCAGCGTCGGGACTAGCGGGGGCACAGATACGCAGTATTTT. As protein: CASSVGTSGGTDTQYF. The rearrangement uses TRBV5-1 and TRBJ2-3; 13 bases agree with TRBD2. Unmatched junction bases numbered 3, after V lost 4 bases and J lost 1 base. This CDR3 spans 16 amino acids. CDR1 is SGHRS, CDR2 YFSETQ, per germline.

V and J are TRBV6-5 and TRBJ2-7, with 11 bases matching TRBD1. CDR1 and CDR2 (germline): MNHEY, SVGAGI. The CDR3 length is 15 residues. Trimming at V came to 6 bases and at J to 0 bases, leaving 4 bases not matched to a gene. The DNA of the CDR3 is TGTGCCAGCAGGACCGGGACAGGGGGCTCCTACGAGCAGTACTTC. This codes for CASRTGTGGSYEQYF.

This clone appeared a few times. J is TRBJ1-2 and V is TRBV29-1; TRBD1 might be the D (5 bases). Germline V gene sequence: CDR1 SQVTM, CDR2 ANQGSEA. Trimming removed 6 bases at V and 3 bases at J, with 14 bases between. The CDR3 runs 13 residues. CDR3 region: CSVSRVGDYGYTF. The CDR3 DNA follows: TGCAGCGTGAGCAGGGTAGGGGACTATGGCTACACCTTC.

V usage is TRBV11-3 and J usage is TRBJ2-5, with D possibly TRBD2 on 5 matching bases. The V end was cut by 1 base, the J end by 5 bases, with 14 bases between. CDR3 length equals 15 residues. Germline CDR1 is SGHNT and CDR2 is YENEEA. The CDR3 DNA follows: TGTGCCAGCAGCTTAGCTGGACTCAACGGGGAGACCCAGTACTTC. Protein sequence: CASSLAGLNGETQYF.

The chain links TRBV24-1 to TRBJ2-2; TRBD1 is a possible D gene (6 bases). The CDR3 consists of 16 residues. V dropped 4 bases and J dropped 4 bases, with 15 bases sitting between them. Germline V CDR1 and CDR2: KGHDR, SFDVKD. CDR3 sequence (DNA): TGTGCCACCAGTGACCCCGGAACAGGGTCCACCGGGGAGCTGTTTTTT. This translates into CATSDPGTGSTGELFF.

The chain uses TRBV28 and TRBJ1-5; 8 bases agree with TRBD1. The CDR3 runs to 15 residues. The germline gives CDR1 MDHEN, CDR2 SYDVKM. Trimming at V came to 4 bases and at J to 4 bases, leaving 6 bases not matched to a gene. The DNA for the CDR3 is TGTGCCAGCAGTTCGCGGACAGGGCAGAATCAGCCCCAGCATTTT. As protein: CASSSRTGQNQPQHF.

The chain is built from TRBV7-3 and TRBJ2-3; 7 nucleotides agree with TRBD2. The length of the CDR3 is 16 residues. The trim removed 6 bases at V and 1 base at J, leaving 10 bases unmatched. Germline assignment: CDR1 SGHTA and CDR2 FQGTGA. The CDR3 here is CASSAGDPRGTDTQYF. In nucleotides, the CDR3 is TGTGCCAGCAGTGCGGGGGACCCAAGGGGCACAGATACGCAGTATTTT. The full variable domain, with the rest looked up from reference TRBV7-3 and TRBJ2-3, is GAGVSQTPSNKVTEKGKYVELRCDPISGHTALYWYRQSLGQGPEFLIYFQGTGAADDSGLPNDRFFAVRPEGSVSTLKIQRTERGDSAVYLCASSAGDPRGTDTQYFGPGTRLTVL.

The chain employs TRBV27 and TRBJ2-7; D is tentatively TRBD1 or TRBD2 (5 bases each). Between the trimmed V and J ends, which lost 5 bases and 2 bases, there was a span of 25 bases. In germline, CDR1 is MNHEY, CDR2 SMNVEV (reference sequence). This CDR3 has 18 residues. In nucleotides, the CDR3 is TGTGCCAGCAGTACATTCTTCCGGGACCCAAAAGAACCCTACGAGCAGTACTTC. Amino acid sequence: CASSTFFRDPKEPYEQYF.

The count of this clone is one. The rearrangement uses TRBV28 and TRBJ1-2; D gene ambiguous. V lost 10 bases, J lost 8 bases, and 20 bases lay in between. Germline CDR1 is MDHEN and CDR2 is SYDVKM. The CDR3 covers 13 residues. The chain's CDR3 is CATRPEGRWGYTF. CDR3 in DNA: TGTGCCACCCGACCCGAGGGCCGGTGGGGCTACACCTTC.

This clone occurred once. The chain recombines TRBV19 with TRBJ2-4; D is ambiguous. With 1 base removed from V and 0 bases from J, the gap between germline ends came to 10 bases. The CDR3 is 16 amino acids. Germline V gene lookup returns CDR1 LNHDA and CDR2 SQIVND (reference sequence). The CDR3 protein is CASSIGGQRAKNIQYF. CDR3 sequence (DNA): TGTGCCAGTAGTATAGGAGGTCAAAGAGCCAAAAACATTCAGTACTTC.

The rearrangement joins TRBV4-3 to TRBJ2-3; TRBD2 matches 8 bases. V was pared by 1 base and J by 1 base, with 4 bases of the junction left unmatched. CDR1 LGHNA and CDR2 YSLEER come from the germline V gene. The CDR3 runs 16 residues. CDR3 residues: CASSQGLAGRTDTQYF. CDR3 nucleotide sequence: TGCGCCAGCAGCCAAGGGTTAGCGGGGCGCACAGATACGCAGTATTTT.

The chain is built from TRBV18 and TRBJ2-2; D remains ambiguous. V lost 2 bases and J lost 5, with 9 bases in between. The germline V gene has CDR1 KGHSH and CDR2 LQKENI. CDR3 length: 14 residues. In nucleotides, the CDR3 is TGTGCCAGCTCACCAAAGGGTTTGACCGGGGAGCTGTTTTTT. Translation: CASSPKGLTGELFF.

The CDR3 DNA reads TGCGCCAGCAGCTTTGGGGCTAGCTACGAGCAGTACTTC. Residues: CASSFGASYEQYF. The chain links TRBV5-1 to TRBJ2-7, with D possibly TRBD1 on 5 matching bases. CDR1 and CDR2 from the germline V gene are SGHRS and YFSETQ. The CDR3 length is 13 residues. Trimming cost V 2 bases and J 3 bases, with 9 bases left between them.

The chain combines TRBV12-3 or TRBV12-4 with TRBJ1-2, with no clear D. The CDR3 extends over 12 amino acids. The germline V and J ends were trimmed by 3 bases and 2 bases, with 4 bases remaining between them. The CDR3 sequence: CASSFQNYGYTF. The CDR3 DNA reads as TGTGCCAGCAGTTTCCAGAACTATGGCTACACCTTC.

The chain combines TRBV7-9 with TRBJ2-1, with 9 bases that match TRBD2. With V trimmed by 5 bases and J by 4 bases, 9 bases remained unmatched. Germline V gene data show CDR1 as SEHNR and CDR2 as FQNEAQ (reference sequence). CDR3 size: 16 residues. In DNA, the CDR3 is TGTGCCAGCAGCCCAGCCCTGAGCGGGAGGTACAATGAGCAGTTCTTC. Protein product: CASSPALSGRYNEQFF. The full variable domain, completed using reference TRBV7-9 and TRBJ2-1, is DTGVSQNPRHKITKRGQNVTFRCDPISEHNRLYWYRQTLGQGPEFLTYFQNEAQLEKSRLLSDRFSAERPKGSFSTLEIQRTEQGDSAMYLCASSPALSGRYNEQFFGPGTRLTVL.